A single T cell receptor beta chain is shown here with its context. The antigen is unknown. These data come from a study of shared clonotypes between healthy human individuals. Study-level information: There were three CD4 naive, three CD4 memory, two CD8 naive and one CD8 memory plates per donor.

Only CD45RO-negative cells positively selected for CCR7 counted as naive CD8 cells, so terminally differentiated effector memory CD45RA+ cells were excluded. The method was immunoSEQ multiplex PCR; TCRdb's version includes in-frame clones alone and lacks a portion of them. The data hold 2 million to 2.5 million clones, with just under 95% observed a single time. Whole-study results and caveats: When compared with the clonotypes that were shared by all four sorted-subset donors, the non-shared clonotypes turned out to have lower generation probabilities. The study drew on few donors, limiting represented genetic and exposure-history diversity.

Germline CDR1 MNHNS, CDR2 SASEGT. With V trimmed by 4 bases and J by 3 bases, 3 bases remained unmatched. The CDR3 loop spans 14 amino acids. Sequencing used naive CD8+ T cells sorted from blood. This chain joins TRBV6-1 and TRBJ2-7; 10 nucleotides agree with TRBD1. This TCR was sampled from a man younger than 35 in good health. CDR3 bases: TGTGCCAGCAGTGGAGGGGACAGGGGCTACGAGCAGTACTTC. It specifies CASSGGDRGYEQYF.